The clone carrying this T cell receptor (beta chain) was observed a single time. The CDR3 sequence is 17 residues long. The ends were cut back, 4 bases at V and 0 bases at J, with 16 bases in the middle. Germline CDR1 GTSNPN, CDR2 SVGIG (reference sequence). The RNA input was roughly 0.45 to 1 ug, and it was reverse transcribed with random hexamers. TCRdb fed the immunoSEQ multiplex PCR reads into MiXCR, producing one record per CDR3 protein. The sample has under 200,000 distinct CDR3 sequences; about 91% are singletons. This entry comes from a study of CD8 T cells in Susac syndrome. The sequenced sample was CD4+ T cells from PBMCs. This clonotype was sampled from a human donor with Susac syndrome. This rearrangement joins TRBV30 to TRBJ1-6; D is possibly TRBD1 (5 bases). The CDR3: CAWKSPGSGSYNSPLHF. The CDR3 DNA follows: TGTGCCTGGAAGTCTCCAGGGTCGGGCTCCTATAATTCACCCCTCCACTTT.